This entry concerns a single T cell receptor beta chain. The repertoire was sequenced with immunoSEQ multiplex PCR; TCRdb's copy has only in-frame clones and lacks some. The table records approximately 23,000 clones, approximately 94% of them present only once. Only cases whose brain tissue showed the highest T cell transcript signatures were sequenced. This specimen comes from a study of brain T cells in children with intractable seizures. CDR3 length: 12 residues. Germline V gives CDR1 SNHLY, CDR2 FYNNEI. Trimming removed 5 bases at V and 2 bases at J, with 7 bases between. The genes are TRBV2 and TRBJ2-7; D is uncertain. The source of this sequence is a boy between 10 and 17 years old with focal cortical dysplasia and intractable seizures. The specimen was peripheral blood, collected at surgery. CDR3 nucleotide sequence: TGTGCCAGCAGTCGGCGACCCTACGAGCAGTACGTC. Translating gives CASSRRPYEQYV.